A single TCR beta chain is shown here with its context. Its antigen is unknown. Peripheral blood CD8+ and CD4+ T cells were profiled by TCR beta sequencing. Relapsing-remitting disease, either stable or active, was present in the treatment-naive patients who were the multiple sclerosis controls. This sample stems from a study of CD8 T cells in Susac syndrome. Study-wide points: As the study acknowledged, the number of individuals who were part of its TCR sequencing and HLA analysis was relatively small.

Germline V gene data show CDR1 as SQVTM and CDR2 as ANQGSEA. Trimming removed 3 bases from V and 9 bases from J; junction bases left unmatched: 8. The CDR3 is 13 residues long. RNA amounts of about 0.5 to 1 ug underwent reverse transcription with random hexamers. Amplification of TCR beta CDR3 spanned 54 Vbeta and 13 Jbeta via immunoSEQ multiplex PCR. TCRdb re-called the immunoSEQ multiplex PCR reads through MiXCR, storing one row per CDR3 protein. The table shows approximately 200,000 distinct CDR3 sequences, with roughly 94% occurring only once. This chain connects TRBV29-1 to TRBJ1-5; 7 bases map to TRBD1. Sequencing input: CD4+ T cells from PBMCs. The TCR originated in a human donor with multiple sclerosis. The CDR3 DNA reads TGCAGCGTTGAGGTCACAGGGGAAGGGCCCCAGCATTTT. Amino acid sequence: CSVEVTGEGPQHF.